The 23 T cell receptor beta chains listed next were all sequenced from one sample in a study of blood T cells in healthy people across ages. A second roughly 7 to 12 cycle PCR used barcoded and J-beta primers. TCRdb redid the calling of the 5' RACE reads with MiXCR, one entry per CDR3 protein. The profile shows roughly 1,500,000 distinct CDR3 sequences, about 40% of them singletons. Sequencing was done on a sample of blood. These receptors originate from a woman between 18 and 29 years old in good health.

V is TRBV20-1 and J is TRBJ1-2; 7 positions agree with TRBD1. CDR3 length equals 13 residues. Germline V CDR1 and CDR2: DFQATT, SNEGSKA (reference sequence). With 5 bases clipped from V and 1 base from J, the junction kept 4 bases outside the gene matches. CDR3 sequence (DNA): TGCAGTGCTCCGGGACAGAATAACTATGGCTACACCTTC. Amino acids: CSAPGQNNYGYTF.

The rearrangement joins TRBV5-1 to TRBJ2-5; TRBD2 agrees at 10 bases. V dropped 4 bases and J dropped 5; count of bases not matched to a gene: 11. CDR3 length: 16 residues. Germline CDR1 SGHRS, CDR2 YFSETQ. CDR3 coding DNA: TGCGCCAGCAGCGCCCTAGCGGGAGTAAGGGAGGAGACCCAGTACTTC. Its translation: CASSALAGVREETQYF. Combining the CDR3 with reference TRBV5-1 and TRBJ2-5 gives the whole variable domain KAGVTQTPRYLIKTRGQQVTLSCSPISGHRSVSWYQQTPGQGLQFLFEYFSETQRNKGNFPGRFSGRQFSNSRSEMNVSTLELGDSALYLCASSALAGVREETQYFGPGTRLLVL.

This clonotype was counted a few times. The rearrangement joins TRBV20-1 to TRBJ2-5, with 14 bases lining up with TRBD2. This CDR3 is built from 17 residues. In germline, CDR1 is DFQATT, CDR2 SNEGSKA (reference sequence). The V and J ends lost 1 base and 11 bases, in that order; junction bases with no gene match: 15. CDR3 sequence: CSARAGTSGRVLNEQYF. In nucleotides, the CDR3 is TGCAGTGCTAGAGCAGGGACTAGCGGGAGAGTACTTAATGAGCAGTACTTC.

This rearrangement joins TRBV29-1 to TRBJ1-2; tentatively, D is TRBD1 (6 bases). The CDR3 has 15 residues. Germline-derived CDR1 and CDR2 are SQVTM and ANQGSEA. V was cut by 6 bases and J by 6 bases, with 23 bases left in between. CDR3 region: CSVTYIWTDANGYTF. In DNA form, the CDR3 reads TGCAGCGTAACTTACATCTGGACAGATGCGAATGGCTACACCTTC.

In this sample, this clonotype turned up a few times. The CDR3 DNA follows: TGTGCCAGCAGTGAAATTGGGACAGCGCGTTCCTACAATGAGCAGTTCTTC. Its translation is CASSEIGTARSYNEQFF. The chain employs TRBV6-1 and TRBJ2-1, with 7 bases matching TRBD1. The CDR3 runs to 17 residues. Germline V gene sequence: CDR1 MNHNS, CDR2 SASEGT. With 2 bases clipped from V and 1 base from J, the junction kept 8 bases outside the gene matches.

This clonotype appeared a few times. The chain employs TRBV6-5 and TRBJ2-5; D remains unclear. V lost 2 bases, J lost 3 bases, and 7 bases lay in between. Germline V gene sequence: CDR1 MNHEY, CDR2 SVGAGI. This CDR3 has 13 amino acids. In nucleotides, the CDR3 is TGTGCCAGCAGTTACGGACCCAAAGAGACCCAGTACTTC. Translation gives CASSYGPKETQYF.

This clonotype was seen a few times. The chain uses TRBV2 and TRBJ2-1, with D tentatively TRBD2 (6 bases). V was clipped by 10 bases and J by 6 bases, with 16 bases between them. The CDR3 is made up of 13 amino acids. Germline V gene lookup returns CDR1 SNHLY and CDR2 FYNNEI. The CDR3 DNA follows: TGTGCCACAAAAAGACTAGAGGCCAATGAGCAGTTCTTC. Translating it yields CATKRLEANEQFF.

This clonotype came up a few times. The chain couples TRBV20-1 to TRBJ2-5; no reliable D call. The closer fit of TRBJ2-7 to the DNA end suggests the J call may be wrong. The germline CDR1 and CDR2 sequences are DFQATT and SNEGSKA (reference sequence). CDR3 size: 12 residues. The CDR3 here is CSASRTMNEQYF. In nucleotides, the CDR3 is TGCAGTGCTTCCCGGACCATGAACGAGCAGTACTTC.

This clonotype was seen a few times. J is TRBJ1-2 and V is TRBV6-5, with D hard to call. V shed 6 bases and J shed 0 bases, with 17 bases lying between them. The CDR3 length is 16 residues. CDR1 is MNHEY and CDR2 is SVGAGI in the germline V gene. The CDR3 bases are TGTGCCAGCAGCCGGACGTCCACCAAAGCTAACTATGGCTACACCTTC. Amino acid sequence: CASSRTSTKANYGYTF.

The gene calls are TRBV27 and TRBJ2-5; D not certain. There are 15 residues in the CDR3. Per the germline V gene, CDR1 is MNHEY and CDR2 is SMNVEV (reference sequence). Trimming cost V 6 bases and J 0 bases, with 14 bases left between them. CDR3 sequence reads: CASSRRRADQETQYF. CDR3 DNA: TGTGCCAGCAGCCGGCGTCGAGCCGACCAAGAGACCCAGTACTTC.

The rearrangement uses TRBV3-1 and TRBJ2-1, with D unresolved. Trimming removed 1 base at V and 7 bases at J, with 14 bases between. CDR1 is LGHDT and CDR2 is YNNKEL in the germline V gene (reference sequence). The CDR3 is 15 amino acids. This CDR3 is CASSQVLFGNNEQFF. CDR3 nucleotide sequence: TGTGCCAGCAGCCAAGTTCTGTTTGGGAATAATGAGCAGTTCTTC.

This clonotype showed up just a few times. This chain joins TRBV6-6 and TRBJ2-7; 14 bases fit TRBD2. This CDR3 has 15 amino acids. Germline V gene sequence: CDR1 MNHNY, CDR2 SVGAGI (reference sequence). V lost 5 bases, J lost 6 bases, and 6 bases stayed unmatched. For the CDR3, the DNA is TGTGCCAGCAGTAAGACTAGCGGGGGGGCAGGCGAGCAGTACTTC. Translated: CASSKTSGGAGEQYF.

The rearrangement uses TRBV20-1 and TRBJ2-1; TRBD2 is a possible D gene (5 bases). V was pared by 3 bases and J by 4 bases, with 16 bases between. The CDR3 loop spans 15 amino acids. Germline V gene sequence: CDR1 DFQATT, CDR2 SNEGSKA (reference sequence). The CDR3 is CSARDFRATYNEQFF. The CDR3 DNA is TGCAGTGCTAGGGACTTTCGGGCGACTTACAATGAGCAGTTCTTC.

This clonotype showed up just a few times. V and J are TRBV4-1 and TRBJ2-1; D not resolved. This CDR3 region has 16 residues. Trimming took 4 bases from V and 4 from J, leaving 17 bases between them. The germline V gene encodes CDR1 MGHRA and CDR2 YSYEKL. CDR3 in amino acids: CASSRLGTENYNEQFF. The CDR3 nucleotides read TGCGCCAGCAGCCGCCTCGGTACAGAGAATTACAATGAGCAGTTCTTC.

In DNA form, the CDR3 reads TGCAGTGGCACAGCCGGGACAGTCTACGAGCAGTTCTTC. It translates to CSGTAGTVYEQFF. The chain employs TRBV20-1 and TRBJ2-1; 7 positions agree with TRBD1. This CDR3 comprises 13 residues. V lost 7 bases, J lost 10 bases, and 13 bases stayed unmatched. The germline V gene has CDR1 DFQATT and CDR2 SNEGSKA (reference sequence).

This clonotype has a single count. DNA of the CDR3: TGTGCCAGCAGCTCCGGTACGACAGGGGTGGGCACTGAAGCTTTCTTT. This gives the protein CASSSGTTGVGTEAFF. The chain carries TRBV7-9 and TRBJ1-1, with 8 bases that match TRBD1. Germline V gives CDR1 SEHNR, CDR2 FQNEAQ (reference sequence). This CDR3 has 16 amino acids. Trimming removed 4 bases from V and 4 bases from J; junction bases left unmatched: 11.

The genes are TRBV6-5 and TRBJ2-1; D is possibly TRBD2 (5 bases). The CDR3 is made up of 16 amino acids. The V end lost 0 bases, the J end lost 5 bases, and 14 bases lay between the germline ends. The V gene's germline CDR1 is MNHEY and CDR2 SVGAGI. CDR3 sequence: CASSYSTAVPNNEQFF. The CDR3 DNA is TGTGCCAGCAGTTACTCTACAGCGGTTCCCAACAATGAGCAGTTCTTC.

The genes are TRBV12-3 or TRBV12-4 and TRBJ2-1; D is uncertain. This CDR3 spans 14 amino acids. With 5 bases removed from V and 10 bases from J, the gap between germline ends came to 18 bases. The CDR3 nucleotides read TGTGCCAGCAGTGCGCCGCCGGCCGGTTTCGAGCAGTTCTTC. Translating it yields CASSAPPAGFEQFF.

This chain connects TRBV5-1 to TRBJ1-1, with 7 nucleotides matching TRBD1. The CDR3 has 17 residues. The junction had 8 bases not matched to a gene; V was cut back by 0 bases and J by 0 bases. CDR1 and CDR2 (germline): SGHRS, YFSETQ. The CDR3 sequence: CASSLGGTATMNTEAFF. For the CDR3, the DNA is TGCGCCAGCAGCTTGGGGGGGACAGCGACCATGAACACTGAAGCTTTCTTT.

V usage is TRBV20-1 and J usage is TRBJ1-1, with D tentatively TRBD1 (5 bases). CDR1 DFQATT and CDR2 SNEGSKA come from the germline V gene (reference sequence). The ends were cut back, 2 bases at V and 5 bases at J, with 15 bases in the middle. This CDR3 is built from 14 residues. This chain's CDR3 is CSARPVGRETEAFF. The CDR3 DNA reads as TGCAGTGCTAGACCGGTGGGGCGAGAAACTGAAGCTTTCTTT.

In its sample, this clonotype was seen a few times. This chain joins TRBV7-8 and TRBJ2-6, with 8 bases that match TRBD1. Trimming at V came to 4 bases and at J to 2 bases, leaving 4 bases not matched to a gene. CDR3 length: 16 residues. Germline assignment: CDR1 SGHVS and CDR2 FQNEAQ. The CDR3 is CASSSLTGAGANVLTF. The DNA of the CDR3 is TGTGCCAGCAGCTCGCTGACAGGGGCTGGGGCCAACGTCCTGACTTTC.

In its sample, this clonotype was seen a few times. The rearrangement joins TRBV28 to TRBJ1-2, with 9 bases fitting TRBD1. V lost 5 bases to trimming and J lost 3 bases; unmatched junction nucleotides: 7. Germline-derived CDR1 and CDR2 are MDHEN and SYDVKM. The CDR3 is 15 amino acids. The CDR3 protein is CASSKPGQGYYGYTF. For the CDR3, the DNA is TGTGCCAGCAGTAAGCCGGGACAGGGTTACTATGGCTACACCTTC.

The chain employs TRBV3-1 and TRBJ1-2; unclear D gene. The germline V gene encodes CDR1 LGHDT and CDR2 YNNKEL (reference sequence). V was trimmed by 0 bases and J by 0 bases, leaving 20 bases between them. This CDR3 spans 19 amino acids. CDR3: CASSQDDITSPLTNYGYTF. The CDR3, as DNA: TGTGCCAGCAGCCAAGATGACATCACAAGCCCCTTGACTAACTATGGCTACACCTTC.